One TCR beta chain is described in this entry. Its target is unknown. These data are taken from a study of chemoradiotherapy in HPV16-positive cancers. Study findings and constraints: During treatment, candidate HPV-specific clones and E7-related motifs expanded in tumor. For HPV16-positive patients, expanding HPV-responsive T cells associated with longer recurrence-free survival. HPV-specific T cells were functionally defined from only two HPV16-positive patients.

CDR3 size: 14 residues. In germline, CDR1 is MNHNY, CDR2 SVGAGI (reference sequence). V lost 5 bases, J lost 6 bases, and 4 bases stayed unmatched. Method: immunoSEQ multiplex PCR; TCRdb's copy keeps in-frame clones and lacks some. The sample has approximately 15,000 clones, approximately 84% seen once; the top ten hold more than 8%. V is TRBV6-6 and J is TRBJ2-1; 10 bases align to TRBD2. The material was obtained from a patient who underwent chemoradiotherapy. The TCR comes from a human donor with HPV-associated anogenital cancer. This CDR3 is CASSGAGGGNEQFF. The DNA of the CDR3 is TGTGCCAGCAGTGGAGCGGGGGGGGGCAATGAGCAGTTCTTC.